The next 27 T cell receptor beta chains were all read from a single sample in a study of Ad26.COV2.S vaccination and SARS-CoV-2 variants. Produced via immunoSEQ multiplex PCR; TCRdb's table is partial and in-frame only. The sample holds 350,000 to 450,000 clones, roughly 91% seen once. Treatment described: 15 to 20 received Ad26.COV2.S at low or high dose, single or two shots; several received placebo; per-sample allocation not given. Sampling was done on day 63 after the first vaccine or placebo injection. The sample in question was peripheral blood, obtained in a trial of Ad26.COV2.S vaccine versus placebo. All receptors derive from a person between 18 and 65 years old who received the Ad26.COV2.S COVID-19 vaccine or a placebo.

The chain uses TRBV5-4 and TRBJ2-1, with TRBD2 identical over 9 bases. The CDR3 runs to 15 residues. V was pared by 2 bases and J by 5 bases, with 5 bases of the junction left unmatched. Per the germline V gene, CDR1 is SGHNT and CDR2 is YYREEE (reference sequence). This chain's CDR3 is CASSFRLAGNNEQFF. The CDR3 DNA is TGTGCCAGCAGCTTCCGTCTAGCGGGGAACAATGAGCAGTTCTTC.

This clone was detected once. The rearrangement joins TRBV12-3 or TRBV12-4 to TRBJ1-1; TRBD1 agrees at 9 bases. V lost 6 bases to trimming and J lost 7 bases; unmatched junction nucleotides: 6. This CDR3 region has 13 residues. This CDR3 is CASRGQGGYEAFF. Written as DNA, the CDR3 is TGTGCCAGCAGGGGACAGGGTGGTTATGAAGCTTTCTTT.

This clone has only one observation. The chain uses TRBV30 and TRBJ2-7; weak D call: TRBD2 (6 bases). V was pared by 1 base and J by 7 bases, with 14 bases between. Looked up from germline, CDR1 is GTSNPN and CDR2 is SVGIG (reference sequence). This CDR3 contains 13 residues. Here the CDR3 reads CAWSGRAGLEQYF. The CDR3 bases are TGTGCCTGGAGTGGCCGGGCGGGGTTAGAGCAGTACTTC.

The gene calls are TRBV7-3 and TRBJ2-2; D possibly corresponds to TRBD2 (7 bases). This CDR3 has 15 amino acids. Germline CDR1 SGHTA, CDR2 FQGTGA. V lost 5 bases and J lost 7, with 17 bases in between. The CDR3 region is CASSPEGGDVGELFF. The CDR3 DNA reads TGTGCCAGCAGCCCCGAAGGGGGGGATGTCGGGGAGCTGTTTTTT. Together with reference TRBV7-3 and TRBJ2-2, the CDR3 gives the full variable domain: GAGVSQTPSNKVTEKGKYVELRCDPISGHTALYWYRQSLGQGPEFLIYFQGTGAADDSGLPNDRFFAVRPEGSVSTLKIQRTERGDSAVYLCASSPEGGDVGELFFGEGSRLTVL.

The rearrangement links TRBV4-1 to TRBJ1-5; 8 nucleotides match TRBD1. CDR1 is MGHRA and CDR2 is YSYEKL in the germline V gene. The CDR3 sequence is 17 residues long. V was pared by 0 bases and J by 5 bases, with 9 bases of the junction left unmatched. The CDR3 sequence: CASSQDWTGNFDQPQHF. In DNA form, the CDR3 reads TGCGCCAGCAGCCAAGACTGGACAGGGAATTTCGATCAGCCCCAGCATTTT.

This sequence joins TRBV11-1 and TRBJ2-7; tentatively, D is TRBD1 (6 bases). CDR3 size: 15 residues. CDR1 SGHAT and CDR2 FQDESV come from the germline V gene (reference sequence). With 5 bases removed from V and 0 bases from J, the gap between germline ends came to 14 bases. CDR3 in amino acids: CASSPVGQFSYEQYF. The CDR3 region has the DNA TGTGCCAGCAGCCCCGTTGGACAGTTCTCCTACGAGCAGTACTTC.

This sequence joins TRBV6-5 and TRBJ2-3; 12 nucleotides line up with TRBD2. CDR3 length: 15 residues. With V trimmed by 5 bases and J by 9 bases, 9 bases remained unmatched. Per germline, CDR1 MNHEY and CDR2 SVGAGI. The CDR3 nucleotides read TGTGCCAGCAGTCCGACTAGCGGGGGCCTTGGGACGCAGTATTTT. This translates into CASSPTSGGLGTQYF.

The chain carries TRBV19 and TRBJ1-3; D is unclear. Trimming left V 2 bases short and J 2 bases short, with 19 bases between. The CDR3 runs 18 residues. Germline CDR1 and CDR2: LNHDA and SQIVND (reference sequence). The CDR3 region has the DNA TGTGCCAGTAGTATATTTCCCGTGGTCTACGTTCCTGGAAACACCATATATTTT. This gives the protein CASSIFPVVYVPGNTIYF.

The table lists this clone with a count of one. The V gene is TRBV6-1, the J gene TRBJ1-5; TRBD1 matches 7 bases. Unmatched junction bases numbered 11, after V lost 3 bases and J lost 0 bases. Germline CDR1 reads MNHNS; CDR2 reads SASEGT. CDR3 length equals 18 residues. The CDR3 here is CASSEWRDSRYSNQPQHF. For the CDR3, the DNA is TGTGCCAGCAGTGAGTGGCGGGACAGCCGATATAGCAATCAGCCCCAGCATTTT.

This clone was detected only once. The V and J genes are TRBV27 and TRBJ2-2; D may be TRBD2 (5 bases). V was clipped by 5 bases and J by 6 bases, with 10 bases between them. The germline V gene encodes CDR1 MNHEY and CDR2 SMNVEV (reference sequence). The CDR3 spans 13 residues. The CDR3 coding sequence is TGTGCCAGCAGTCCCACCGGGGCCGGGGAGCTGTTTTTT. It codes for CASSPTGAGELFF.

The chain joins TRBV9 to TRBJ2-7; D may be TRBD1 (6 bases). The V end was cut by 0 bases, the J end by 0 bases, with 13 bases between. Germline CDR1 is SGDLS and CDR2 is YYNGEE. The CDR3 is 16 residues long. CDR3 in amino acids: CASSVGDNPFSYEQYF. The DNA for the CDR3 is TGTGCCAGCAGCGTAGGGGACAATCCTTTCTCCTACGAGCAGTACTTC.

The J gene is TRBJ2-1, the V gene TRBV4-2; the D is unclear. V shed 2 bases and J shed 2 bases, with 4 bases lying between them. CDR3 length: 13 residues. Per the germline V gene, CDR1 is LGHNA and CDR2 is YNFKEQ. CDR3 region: CASSQSAYNEQFF. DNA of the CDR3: TGTGCCAGCAGCCAATCGGCCTACAATGAGCAGTTCTTC.

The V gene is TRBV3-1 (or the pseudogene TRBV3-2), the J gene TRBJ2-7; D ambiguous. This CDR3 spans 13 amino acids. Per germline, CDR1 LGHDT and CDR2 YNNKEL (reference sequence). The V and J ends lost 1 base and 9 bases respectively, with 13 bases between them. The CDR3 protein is CASSQGTLGGQYF. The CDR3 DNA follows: TGTGCCAGCAGCCAAGGGACCCTGGGTGGGCAGTACTTC.

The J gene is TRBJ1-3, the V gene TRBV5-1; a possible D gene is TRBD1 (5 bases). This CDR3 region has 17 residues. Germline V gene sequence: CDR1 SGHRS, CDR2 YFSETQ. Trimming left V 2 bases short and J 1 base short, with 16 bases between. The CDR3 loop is CASSFGSGDPSGNTIYF. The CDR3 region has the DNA TGCGCCAGCAGCTTTGGGTCGGGGGACCCGTCTGGAAACACCATATATTTT.

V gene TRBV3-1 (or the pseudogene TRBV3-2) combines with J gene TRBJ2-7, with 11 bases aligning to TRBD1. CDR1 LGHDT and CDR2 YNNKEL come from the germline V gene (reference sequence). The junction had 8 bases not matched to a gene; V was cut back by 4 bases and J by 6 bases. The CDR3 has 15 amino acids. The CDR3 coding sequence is TGTGCCAGCAGCCCCCGGGACAGGGGGGGAAGCGAGCAGTACTTC. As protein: CASSPRDRGGSEQYF.

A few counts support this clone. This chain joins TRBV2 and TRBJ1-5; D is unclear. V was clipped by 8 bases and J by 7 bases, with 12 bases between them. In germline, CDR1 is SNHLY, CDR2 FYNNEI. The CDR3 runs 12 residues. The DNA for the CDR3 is TGTGCCAGCGGCCGCCTGGGGCAGCCCCAGCATTTT. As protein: CASGRLGQPQHF.

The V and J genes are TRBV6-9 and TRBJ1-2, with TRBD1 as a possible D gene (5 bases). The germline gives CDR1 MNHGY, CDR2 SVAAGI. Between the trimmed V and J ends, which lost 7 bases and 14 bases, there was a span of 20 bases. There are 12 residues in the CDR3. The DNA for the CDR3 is TGTGCCAGCATATCAGGGACCCGTGGTTATACCTTC. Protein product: CASISGTRGYTF.

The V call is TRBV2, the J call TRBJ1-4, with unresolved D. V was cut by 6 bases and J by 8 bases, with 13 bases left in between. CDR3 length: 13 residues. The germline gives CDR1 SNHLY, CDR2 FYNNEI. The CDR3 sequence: CASSGPPEEKLFF. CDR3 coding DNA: TGTGCCAGCAGCGGGCCACCCGAGGAAAAACTGTTTTTT. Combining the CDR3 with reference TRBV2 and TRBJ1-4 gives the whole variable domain EPEVTQTPSHQVTQMGQEVILRCVPISNHLYFYWYRQILGQKVEFLVSFYNNEISEKSEIFDDQFSVERPDGSNFTLKIRSTKLEDSAMYFCASSGPPEEKLFFGSGTQLSVL.

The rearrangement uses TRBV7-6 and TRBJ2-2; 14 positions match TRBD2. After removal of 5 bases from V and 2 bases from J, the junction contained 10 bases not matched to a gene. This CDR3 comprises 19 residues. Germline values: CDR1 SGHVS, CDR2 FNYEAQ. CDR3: CASSPGATSGGDNTGELFF. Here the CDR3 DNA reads TGTGCCAGCAGCCCTGGGGCGACTAGCGGGGGGGATAACACCGGGGAGCTGTTTTTT. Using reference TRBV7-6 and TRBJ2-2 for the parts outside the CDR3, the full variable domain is GAGVSQSPRYKVTKRGQDVALRCDPISGHVSLYWYRQALGQGPEFLTYFNYEAQQDKSGLPNDRFSAERPEGSISTLTIQRTEQRDSAMYRCASSPGATSGGDNTGELFFGEGSRLTVL.

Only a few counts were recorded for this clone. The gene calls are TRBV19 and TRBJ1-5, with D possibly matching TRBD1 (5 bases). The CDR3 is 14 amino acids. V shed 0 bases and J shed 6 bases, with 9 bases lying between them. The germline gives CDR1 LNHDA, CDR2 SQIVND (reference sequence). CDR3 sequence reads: CASSIDGARQPQHF. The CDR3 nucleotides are TGTGCCAGTAGTATAGATGGGGCTCGTCAGCCCCAGCATTTT.

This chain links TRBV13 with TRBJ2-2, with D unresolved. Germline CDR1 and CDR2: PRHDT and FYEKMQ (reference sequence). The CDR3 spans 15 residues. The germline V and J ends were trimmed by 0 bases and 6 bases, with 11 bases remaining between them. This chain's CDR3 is CASSLGLRFPGELFF. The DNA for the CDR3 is TGTGCCAGCAGCTTAGGCCTGCGTTTCCCCGGGGAGCTGTTTTTT.

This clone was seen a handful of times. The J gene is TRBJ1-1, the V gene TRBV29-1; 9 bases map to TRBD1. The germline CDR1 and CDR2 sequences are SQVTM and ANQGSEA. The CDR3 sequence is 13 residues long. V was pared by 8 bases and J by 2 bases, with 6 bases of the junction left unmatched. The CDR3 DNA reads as TGCAGCCTTACAGGGGGCCCCAACACTGAAGCTTTCTTT. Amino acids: CSLTGGPNTEAFF.

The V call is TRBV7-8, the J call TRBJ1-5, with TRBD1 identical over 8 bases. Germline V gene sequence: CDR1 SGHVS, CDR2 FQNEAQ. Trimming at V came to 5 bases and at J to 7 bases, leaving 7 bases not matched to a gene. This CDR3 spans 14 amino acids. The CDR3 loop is CASSMDRVGQPQHF. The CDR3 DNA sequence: TGTGCCAGCAGCATGGACAGGGTCGGACAGCCCCAGCATTTT.

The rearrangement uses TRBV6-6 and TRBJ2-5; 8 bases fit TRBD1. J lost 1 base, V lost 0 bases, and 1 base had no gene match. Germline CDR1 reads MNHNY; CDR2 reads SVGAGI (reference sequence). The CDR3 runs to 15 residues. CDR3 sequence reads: CASSYSGQAQETQYF. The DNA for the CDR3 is TGTGCCAGCAGTTACTCGGGACAGGCCCAAGAGACCCAGTACTTC.

This CDR3 reads CASSLSGTARETQYF. DNA of the CDR3: TGTGCCAGCAGCTTGTCCGGGACCGCCCGGGAGACCCAGTACTTC. The chain carries TRBV5-8 and TRBJ2-5; either TRBD1 or TRBD2 may fit D (5 bases each). CDR1 is SGHTS and CDR2 is YDEGEE in the germline V gene. With 1 base removed from V and 5 bases from J, the gap between germline ends came to 15 bases. The CDR3 length is 15 residues. Complete variable domain (other parts from reference TRBV5-8 and TRBJ2-5): EAGVTQSPTHLIKTRGQQATLRCSPISGHTSVYWYQQALGLGLQFLLWYDEGEERNRGNFPPRFSGRQFPNYSSELNVNALELEDSALYLCASSLSGTARETQYFGPGTRLLVL.

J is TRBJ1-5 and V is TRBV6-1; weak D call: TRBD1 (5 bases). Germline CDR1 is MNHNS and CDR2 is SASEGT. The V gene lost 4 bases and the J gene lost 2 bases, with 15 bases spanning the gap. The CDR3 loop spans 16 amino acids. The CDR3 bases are TGTGCCAGCAGTGCCCGGGGGGGGGTTGGCAATCAGCCCCAGCATTTT. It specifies CASSARGGVGNQPQHF.

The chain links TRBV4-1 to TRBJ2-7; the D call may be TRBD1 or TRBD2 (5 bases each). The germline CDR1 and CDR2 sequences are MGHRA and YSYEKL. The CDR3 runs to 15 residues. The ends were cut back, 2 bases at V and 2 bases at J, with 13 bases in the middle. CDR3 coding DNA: TGCGCCAGCAGCCAACCTTCTGGGGGAGCCTACGAGCAGTACTTC. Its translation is CASSQPSGGAYEQYF.